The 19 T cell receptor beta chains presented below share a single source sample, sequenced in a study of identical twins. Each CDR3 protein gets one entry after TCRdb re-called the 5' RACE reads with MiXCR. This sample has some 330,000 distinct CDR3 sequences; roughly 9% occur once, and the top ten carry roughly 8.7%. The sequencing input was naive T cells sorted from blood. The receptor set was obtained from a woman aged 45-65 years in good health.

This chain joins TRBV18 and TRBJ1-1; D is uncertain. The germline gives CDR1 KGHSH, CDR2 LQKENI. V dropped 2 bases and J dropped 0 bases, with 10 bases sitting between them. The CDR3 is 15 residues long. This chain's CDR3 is CASSPEGSMNTEAFF. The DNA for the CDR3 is TGTGCCAGCTCACCAGAGGGCAGCATGAACACTGAAGCTTTCTTT.

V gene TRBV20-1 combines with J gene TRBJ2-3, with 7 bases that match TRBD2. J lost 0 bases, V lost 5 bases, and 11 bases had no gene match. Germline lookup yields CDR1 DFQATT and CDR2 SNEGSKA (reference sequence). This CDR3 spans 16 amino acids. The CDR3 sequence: CSAQAGTTESTDTQYF. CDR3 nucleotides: TGCAGTGCTCAGGCCGGGACTACTGAAAGCACAGATACGCAGTATTTT.

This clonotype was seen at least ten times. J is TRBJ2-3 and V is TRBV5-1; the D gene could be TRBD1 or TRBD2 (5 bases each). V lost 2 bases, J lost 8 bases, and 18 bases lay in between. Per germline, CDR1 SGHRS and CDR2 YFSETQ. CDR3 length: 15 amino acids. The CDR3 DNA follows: TGCGCCAGCAGCTTCGAGTTAAGCGGTCAGGGTACGCAGTATTTT. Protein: CASSFELSGQGTQYF.

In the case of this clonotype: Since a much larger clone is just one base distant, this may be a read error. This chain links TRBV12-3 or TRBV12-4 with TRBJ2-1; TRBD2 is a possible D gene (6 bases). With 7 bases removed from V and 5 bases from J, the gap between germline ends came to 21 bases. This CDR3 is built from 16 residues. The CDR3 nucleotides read TGTGCCAGCACCGTAGGAGGGCGAAGGGGCCACAATGAGCAGTTCTTC. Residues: CASTVGGRRGHNEQFF.

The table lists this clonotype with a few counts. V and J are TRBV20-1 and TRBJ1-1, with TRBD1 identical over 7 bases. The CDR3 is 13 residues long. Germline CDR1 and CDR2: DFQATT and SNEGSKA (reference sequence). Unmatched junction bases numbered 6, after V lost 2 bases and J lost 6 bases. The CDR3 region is CSARSQGVAEAFF. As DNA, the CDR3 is TGCAGTGCTAGATCGCAGGGGGTAGCTGAAGCTTTCTTT.

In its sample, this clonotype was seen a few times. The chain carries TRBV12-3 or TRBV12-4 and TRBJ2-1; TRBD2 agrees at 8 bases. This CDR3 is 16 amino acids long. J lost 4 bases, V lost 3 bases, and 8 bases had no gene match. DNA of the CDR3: TGTGCCAGCAGTTTTGGCGCGGGAGGTATTTACAATGAGCAGTTCTTC. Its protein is CASSFGAGGIYNEQFF.

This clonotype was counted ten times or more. CDR3 DNA sequence: TGCGCCAGCAGCTTGAGTGAATCAGGGGTCGGCACCGGGGAGCTGTTTTTT. Translated: CASSLSESGVGTGELFF. The chain recombines TRBV5-1 with TRBJ2-2; perhaps TRBD1 as D (6 bases). With 1 base removed from V and 4 bases from J, the gap between germline ends came to 17 bases. The CDR3 sequence is 17 residues long. Germline CDR1 SGHRS, CDR2 YFSETQ.

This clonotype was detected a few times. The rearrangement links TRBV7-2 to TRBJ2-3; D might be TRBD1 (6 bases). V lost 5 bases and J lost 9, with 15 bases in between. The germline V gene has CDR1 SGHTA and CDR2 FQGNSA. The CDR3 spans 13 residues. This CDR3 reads CASSLPDSLTQYF. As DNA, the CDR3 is TGTGCCAGCAGCCTGCCGGACAGTCTAACGCAGTATTTT. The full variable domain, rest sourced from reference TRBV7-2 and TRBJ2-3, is GAGVSQSPSNKVTEKGKDVELRCDPISGHTALYWYRQSLGQGLEFLIYFQGNSAPDKSGLPSDRFSAERTGGSVSTLTIQRTQQEDSAVYLCASSLPDSLTQYFGPGTRLTVL.

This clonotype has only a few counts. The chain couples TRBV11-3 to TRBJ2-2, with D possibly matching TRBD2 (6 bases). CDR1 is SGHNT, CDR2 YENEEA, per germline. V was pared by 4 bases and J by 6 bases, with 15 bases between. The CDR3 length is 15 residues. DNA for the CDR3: TGTGCCAGCAGCTCCCGGGACTCCGAGGCCGGGGAGCTGTTTTTT. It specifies CASSSRDSEAGELFF.

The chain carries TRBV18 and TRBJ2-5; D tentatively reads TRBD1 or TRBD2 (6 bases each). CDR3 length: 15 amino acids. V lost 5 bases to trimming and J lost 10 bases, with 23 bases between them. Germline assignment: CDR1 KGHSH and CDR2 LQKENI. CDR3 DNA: TGTGCCAGCTCATCGACAGGAGGGCACCGGAAGGGCCAGTACTTC. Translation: CASSSTGGHRKGQYF.

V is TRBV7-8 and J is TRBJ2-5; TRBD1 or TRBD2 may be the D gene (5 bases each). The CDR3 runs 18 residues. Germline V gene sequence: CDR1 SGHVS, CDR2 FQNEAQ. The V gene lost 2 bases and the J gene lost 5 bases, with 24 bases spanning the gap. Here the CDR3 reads CASSLNPGPYRVGETQYF. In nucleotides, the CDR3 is TGTGCCAGCAGCTTAAATCCGGGACCATATCGAGTCGGGGAGACCCAGTACTTC.

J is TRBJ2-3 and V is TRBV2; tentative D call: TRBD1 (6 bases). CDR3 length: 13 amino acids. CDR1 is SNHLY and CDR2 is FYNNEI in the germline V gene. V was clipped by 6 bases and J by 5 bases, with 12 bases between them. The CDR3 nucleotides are TGTGCCAGCAGCGAGACAGGAGGAGATACGCAGTATTTT. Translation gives CASSETGGDTQYF.

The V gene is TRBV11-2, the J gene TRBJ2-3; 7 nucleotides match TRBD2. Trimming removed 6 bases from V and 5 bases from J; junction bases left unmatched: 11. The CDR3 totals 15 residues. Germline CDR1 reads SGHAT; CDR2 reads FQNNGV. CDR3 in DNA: TGTGCCAGCAGTAATTCGGGAGGAACAGGAGATACGCAGTATTTT. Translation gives CASSNSGGTGDTQYF. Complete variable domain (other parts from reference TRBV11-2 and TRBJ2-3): EAGVAQSPRYKIIEKRQSVAFWCNPISGHATLYWYQQILGQGPKLLIQFQNNGVVDDSQLPKDRFSAERLKGVDSTLKIQPAKLEDSAVYLCASSNSGGTGDTQYFGPGTRLTVL.

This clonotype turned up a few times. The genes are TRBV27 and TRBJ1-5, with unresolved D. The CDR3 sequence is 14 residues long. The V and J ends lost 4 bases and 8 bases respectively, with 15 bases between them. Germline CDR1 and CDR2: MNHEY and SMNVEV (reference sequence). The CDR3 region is CASSSTMFLEPQHF. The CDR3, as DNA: TGTGCCAGCAGTTCCACCATGTTTTTGGAGCCCCAGCATTTT.

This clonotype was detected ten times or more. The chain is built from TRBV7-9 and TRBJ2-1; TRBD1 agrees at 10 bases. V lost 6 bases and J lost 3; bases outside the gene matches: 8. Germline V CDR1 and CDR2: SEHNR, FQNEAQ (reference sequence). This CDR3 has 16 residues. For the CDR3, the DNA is TGTGCCAGCAGACTCTCCGGGACAGGGGTCTACAATGAGCAGTTCTTC. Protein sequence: CASRLSGTGVYNEQFF.

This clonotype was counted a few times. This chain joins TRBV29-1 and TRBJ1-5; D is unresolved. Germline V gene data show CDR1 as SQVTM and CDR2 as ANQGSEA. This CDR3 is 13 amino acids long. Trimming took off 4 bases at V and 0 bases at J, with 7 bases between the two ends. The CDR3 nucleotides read TGCAGCGTTGCCGGGGATAGCAATCAGCCCCAGCATTTT. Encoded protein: CSVAGDSNQPQHF.

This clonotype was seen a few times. The CDR3 DNA is TGCAGCGTTGGTACAGGGGTCACTGAAGCTTTCTTT. The encoded protein is CSVGTGVTEAFF. V is TRBV29-1 and J is TRBJ1-1, with TRBD1 identical over 7 bases. This CDR3 is built from 12 residues. Germline assignment: CDR1 SQVTM and CDR2 ANQGSEA. The V and J ends lost 4 bases and 4 bases, in that order; junction bases with no gene match: 3. Drawing the rest from reference TRBV29-1 and TRBJ1-1, the complete variable domain is SAVISQKPSRDICQRGTSLTIQCQVDSQVTMMFWYRQQPGQSLTLIATANQGSEATYESGFVIDKFPISRPNLTFSTLTVSNMSPEDSSIYLCSVGTGVTEAFFGQGTRLTVV.

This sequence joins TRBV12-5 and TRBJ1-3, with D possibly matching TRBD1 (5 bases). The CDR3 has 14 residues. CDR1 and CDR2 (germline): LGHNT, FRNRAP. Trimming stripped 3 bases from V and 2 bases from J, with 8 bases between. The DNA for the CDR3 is TGTGCTAGTGGTTTCGGACAAGCTGGAAACACCATATATTTT. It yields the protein CASGFGQAGNTIYF.

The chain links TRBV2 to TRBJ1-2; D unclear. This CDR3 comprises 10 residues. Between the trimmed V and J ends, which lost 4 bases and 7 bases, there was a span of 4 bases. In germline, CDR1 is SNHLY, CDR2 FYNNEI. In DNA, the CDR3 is TGTGCCAGCAGTGGCGGTGGCTACACCTTC. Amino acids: CASSGGGYTF.